What follows are 24 T cell receptor beta chains derived from one specimen sequenced in a study of shared clonotypes between healthy human individuals. TCRdb keeps only in-frame clones here, not all; method: immunoSEQ multiplex PCR. The sample holds over 2 million clones, 90% to 95% seen once. Sequencing input: naive CD4+ T cells sorted from blood. As to subset: CD45RA+ positively selected. The origin of the receptors is a man aged 18 to 29 in good health.

This clone was counted a single time. The rearrangement joins TRBV25-1 to TRBJ2-5, with D perhaps being TRBD1 or TRBD2 (5 bases each). The J call is doubtful: the DNA matches TRBJ2-7 better. Germline assignment: CDR1 MGHDK and CDR2 SYGVNS. CDR3 length: 16 residues. The CDR3 DNA reads TGTGCCAGCAGTGGCCTGGGGGACCGAGCGGAATACGAGCAGTACTTC. Protein product: CASSGLGDRAEYEQYF.

This chain links TRBV10-3 with TRBJ2-7, with no clear D. This CDR3 is 14 amino acids long. The V gene's germline CDR1 is ENHRY and CDR2 SYGVKD. V was cut by 0 bases and J by 3 bases, with 9 bases left in between. The CDR3 nucleotides read TGTGCCATCAGTGAGTCGAAAACCAACTACGAGCAGTACTTC. Translation gives CAISESKTNYEQYF.

As for this clone: Distinct nucleotide sequences in the sample also encode this CDR3. J is TRBJ2-3 and V is TRBV9; 9 nucleotides agree with TRBD2. The CDR3 runs 16 residues. In germline, CDR1 is SGDLS, CDR2 YYNGEE. V lost 0 bases, J lost 2 bases, and 4 bases stayed unmatched. DNA of the CDR3: TGTGCCAGCAGCGTAGGAGCTAGCGGGGTCACAGATACGCAGTATTTT. Translation gives CASSVGASGVTDTQYF.

This chain joins TRBV5-1 and TRBJ2-7, with TRBD1 matching over 7 bases. The CDR3 totals 16 residues. CDR1 and CDR2 (germline): SGHRS, YFSETQ. The V and J ends lost 4 bases and 1 base, in that order; junction bases with no gene match: 11. In DNA form, the CDR3 reads TGCGCCAGCAGCCAGAGAACAGACAGGGTTTCCTACGAGCAGTACTTC. This codes for CASSQRTDRVSYEQYF.

This rearrangement joins TRBV6-6 to TRBJ2-7; no firm D call. CDR1 and CDR2 from the germline V gene are MNHNY and SVGAGI (reference sequence). Trimming removed 0 bases from V and 6 bases from J, with 6 bases in between. The CDR3 extends over 12 amino acids. CDR3 nucleotides: TGTGCCAGCAGTTACTCGACCCGCGAGCAGTACTTC. Protein: CASSYSTREQYF.

The rearrangement links TRBV7-3 to TRBJ2-1; 7 positions agree with TRBD1. Trimming at V came to 2 bases and at J to 8 bases, leaving 12 bases not matched to a gene. The CDR3 totals 16 residues. Germline lookup yields CDR1 SGHTA and CDR2 FQGTGA. The CDR3 here is CASSLFPGQVGDEQFF. CDR3 nucleotides: TGTGCCAGCAGCTTATTTCCCGGACAGGTGGGGGATGAGCAGTTCTTC.

The chain recombines TRBV6-6 with TRBJ2-7, with a tentative D call TRBD2 (7 bases). The CDR3 sequence is 15 residues long. V lost 7 bases and J 0 bases, leaving 16 bases between the germline ends. Germline CDR1 MNHNY, CDR2 SVGAGI (reference sequence). CDR3 bases: TGTGCCAGCACCGGGGGCGGGGGCCTCTCCTACGAGCAGTACTTC. It encodes CASTGGGGLSYEQYF.

The chain couples TRBV6-5 to TRBJ2-5; D ambiguous. The CDR3 runs 13 residues. The V and J ends lost 4 bases and 1 base respectively, with 7 bases between them. Germline values: CDR1 MNHEY, CDR2 SVGAGI. The chain's CDR3 is CASSSQPQETQYF. In nucleotides, the CDR3 is TGTGCCAGCAGTTCACAACCCCAAGAGACCCAGTACTTC.

This clone was counted once. The chain combines TRBV7-2 with TRBJ1-5; 11 bases agree with TRBD1. After removal of 2 bases from V and 2 bases from J, the junction contained 11 bases not matched to a gene. There are 19 residues in the CDR3. Germline CDR1 and CDR2: SGHTA and FQGNSA. The CDR3 reads CASSLSWTGGKIGNQPQHF. CDR3 in DNA: TGTGCCAGCAGCTTATCTTGGACAGGGGGCAAAATCGGCAATCAGCCCCAGCATTTT.

V usage is TRBV10-1 and J usage is TRBJ2-7; D uncertain. CDR1 WNHNN and CDR2 SYGVQD come from the germline V gene (reference sequence). CDR3 length equals 14 residues. The germline V and J ends were trimmed by 0 bases and 4 bases, with 10 bases remaining between them. CDR3 loop: CASSESLTAYEQYF. CDR3 nucleotide sequence: TGCGCCAGCAGTGAGTCATTAACAGCTTACGAGCAGTACTTC.

This rearrangement joins TRBV12-5 to TRBJ2-2; 9 bases map to TRBD1. V lost 6 bases and J lost 6; bases outside the gene matches: 8. CDR1 and CDR2 from the germline V gene are LGHNT and FRNRAP. This CDR3 is built from 15 residues. The CDR3 DNA sequence: TGTGCTAGTGGCCCTACCGGGACAGGGTCCGGGGAGCTGTTTTTT. Translating it yields CASGPTGTGSGELFF.

This chain links TRBV14 with TRBJ2-7; TRBD2 is a possible D gene (6 bases). Germline CDR1 reads SGHDN; CDR2 reads FVKESK. Deletions cut 4 bases from V and 4 bases from J, with 11 bases between. The CDR3 length is 13 residues. The CDR3 nucleotides are TGTGCCAGCAGCCGATTGGCGGGATACGAGCAGTACTTC. Protein: CASSRLAGYEQYF.

The CDR3 protein is CASSSIGRREGNEQFF. CDR3 bases: TGTGCCAGCAGCTCCATAGGGAGGCGGGAGGGGAATGAGCAGTTCTTC. The rearrangement links TRBV7-2 to TRBJ2-1, with 9 bases fitting TRBD2. This CDR3 comprises 16 residues. Germline CDR1 SGHTA, CDR2 FQGNSA. The junction had 11 bases not matched to a gene; V was cut back by 4 bases and J by 7 bases.

This sequence joins TRBV6-1 and TRBJ1-5; D is possibly TRBD1 (5 bases). Germline CDR1 MNHNS, CDR2 SASEGT. CDR3 length equals 15 residues. The V and J ends lost 0 bases and 6 bases respectively, with 12 bases between them. The CDR3 loop is CASSEARGRGQPQHF. The CDR3 region has the DNA TGTGCCAGCAGTGAAGCTCGGGGAAGGGGTCAGCCCCAGCATTTT.

This clone appeared once. The chain uses TRBV2 and TRBJ2-2, with D maybe TRBD1 (5 bases). The germline CDR1 and CDR2 sequences are SNHLY and FYNNEI. V dropped 5 bases and J dropped 3 bases, with 10 bases sitting between them. The CDR3 totals 14 residues. The DNA for the CDR3 is TGTGCCAGCAGTTTGGACACCCACACCGGGGAGCTGTTTTTT. This sequence encodes CASSLDTHTGELFF. Looking up the rest from reference TRBV2 and TRBJ2-2 gives the full variable domain: EPEVTQTPSHQVTQMGQEVILRCVPISNHLYFYWYRQILGQKVEFLVSFYNNEISEKSEIFDDQFSVERPDGSNFTLKIRSTKLEDSAMYFCASSLDTHTGELFFGEGSRLTVL.

J is TRBJ2-1 and V is TRBV27; 11 bases align to TRBD2. V trimming: 5 bases; J trimming: 8 bases; junction bases outside the gene matches: 14. The CDR3 runs 17 residues. Germline V gene sequence: CDR1 MNHEY, CDR2 SMNVEV (reference sequence). The CDR3 DNA reads TGTGCCAGCAGTCCTGGGACTAGCGGCCTCATTTGGTATGAGCAGTTCTTC. Amino acid sequence: CASSPGTSGLIWYEQFF.

This chain uses TRBV30 with TRBJ1-2; tentative D call: TRBD1 (6 bases). CDR3 length: 12 residues. Germline CDR1 is GTSNPN and CDR2 is SVGIG (reference sequence). V was cut by 2 bases and J by 7 bases, with 11 bases left in between. The DNA for the CDR3 is TGTGCCTGGAGTCACTACAGGGCTGGCTACACCTTC. Its protein is CAWSHYRAGYTF.

The rearrangement joins TRBV5-1 to TRBJ2-3; 8 positions agree with TRBD2. CDR1 and CDR2 from the germline V gene are SGHRS and YFSETQ. This CDR3 is 16 amino acids long. J was trimmed by 1 base and V by 2 bases; bases with no gene match: 6. The CDR3: CASSLRGGRGTDTQYF. The CDR3 region has the DNA TGCGCCAGCAGCTTACGGGGGGGCCGGGGCACAGATACGCAGTATTTT. The variable domain in full, completed from reference TRBV5-1 and TRBJ2-3, reads KAGVTQTPRYLIKTRGQQVTLSCSPISGHRSVSWYQQTPGQGLQFLFEYFSETQRNKGNFPGRFSGRQFSNSRSEMNVSTLELGDSALYLCASSLRGGRGTDTQYFGPGTRLTVL.

CDR3: CASSVESPLVTGELFF. The CDR3 region has the DNA TGTGCCAGCAGCGTAGAATCCCCCTTGGTCACCGGGGAGCTGTTTTTT. This chain links TRBV9 with TRBJ2-2; D not resolved. Trimming took off 0 bases at V and 4 bases at J, with 13 bases between the two ends. The CDR3 has 16 amino acids. Germline-derived CDR1 and CDR2 are SGDLS and YYNGEE.

V is TRBV18 and J is TRBJ1-6; 9 bases are a match to TRBD1. Germline V lookup: CDR1 KGHSH, CDR2 LQKENI. Trimming took 4 bases from V and 10 from J; bases not matched to a gene: 5. This CDR3 comprises 14 residues. The CDR3 reads CASSRDRGWSPLHF. The CDR3, as DNA: TGTGCCAGCTCACGCGACAGGGGGTGGTCACCCCTCCACTTT.

The rearrangement joins TRBV5-1 to TRBJ1-2; the D is unclear. Germline V gives CDR1 SGHRS, CDR2 YFSETQ. Trimming removed 4 bases from V and 6 bases from J, with 22 bases in between. The CDR3 consists of 16 residues. The DNA for the CDR3 is TGCGCCAGCAGCATAACACCCGGCAGAGCCAAGGATGGCTACACCTTC. Translating it yields CASSITPGRAKDGYTF.

Here the CDR3 reads CATSRTVAGGSTDTQYF. The CDR3 nucleotides read TGTGCCACCAGCAGGACAGTAGCGGGGGGGAGCACAGATACGCAGTATTTT. The genes are TRBV15 and TRBJ2-3, with 11 bases fitting TRBD2. The germline V gene has CDR1 LNHNV and CDR2 YYDKDF (reference sequence). V lost 3 bases, J lost 0 bases, and 5 bases stayed unmatched. The CDR3 has 17 amino acids.

The chain links TRBV2 to TRBJ2-6; D possibly corresponds to TRBD1 (6 bases). The V end lost 2 bases, the J end lost 1 base, and 9 bases lay between the germline ends. The germline CDR1 and CDR2 sequences are SNHLY and FYNNEI. This CDR3 is 16 amino acids long. CDR3 in DNA: TGTGCCAGCAGTGAACAAGGGGGATCTGGGGCCAACGTCCTGACTTTC. This translates into CASSEQGGSGANVLTF.

The chain combines TRBV7-9 with TRBJ1-2, with TRBD1 as a possible D gene (5 bases). The V gene's germline CDR1 is SEHNR and CDR2 FQNEAQ (reference sequence). This CDR3 comprises 15 residues. Trimming removed 5 bases from V and 9 bases from J, with 22 bases in between. CDR3 protein: CASSTVVAGGGSYTF. DNA of the CDR3: TGTGCCAGCAGCACCGTGGTTGCCGGGGGGGGAAGCTACACCTTC.